The next 23 T cell receptor beta chains were all read from a single sample in a study of radiotherapy plus CTLA-4 blockade in lung cancer. The table came from immunoSEQ multiplex PCR; TCRdb's copy has only in-frame clones and leaves some out. Here the sample spans 40,000 or so clones, more than 60% being singletons. Sequencing was performed on peripheral blood, taken from a patient treated with radiotherapy plus ipilimumab. The receptors were gathered from a human donor with non-small cell lung cancer who had stable disease on radiotherapy plus ipilimumab.

The gene calls are TRBV30 and TRBJ2-5; no clear D gene. CDR1 is GTSNPN, CDR2 SVGIG, per germline (reference sequence). Trimming pared 1 base from V and 5 bases from J, leaving 8 bases between. CDR3 size: 12 residues. DNA of the CDR3: TGTGCCTGGAGTGAGAGTCGGGAGACCCAGTACTTC. Translation: CAWSESRETQYF.

With regard to this clone: This same CDR3 is encoded by further DNA sequences in the sample. The chain employs TRBV4-1 and TRBJ2-2, with a possible D match to TRBD2 (5 bases). There are 14 residues in the CDR3. CDR1 and CDR2 from the germline V gene are MGHRA and YSYEKL. The V gene lost 4 bases and the J gene lost 3 bases, with 9 bases spanning the gap. CDR3 loop: CASSRTRDTGELFF. CDR3 nucleotide sequence: TGCGCCAGCAGCCGGACGCGGGACACCGGGGAGCTGTTTTTT.

The gene calls are TRBV20-1 and TRBJ2-1, with a weak D call TRBD2 (5 bases). This CDR3 is 11 amino acids long. V shed 2 bases and J shed 8 bases, with 7 bases lying between them. Germline V lookup: CDR1 DFQATT, CDR2 SNEGSKA (reference sequence). CDR3 bases: TGCAGTGCTAGACCGGGGTATGAGCAGTTCTTC. Its translation is CSARPGYEQFF.

This clone was recorded once. V usage is TRBV6-5 and J usage is TRBJ2-7; the match to TRBD1 covers 9 bases. V shed 6 bases and J 12 bases; nucleotides not matched to a gene: 12. Looked up from germline, CDR1 is MNHEY and CDR2 is SVGAGI. This CDR3 is built from 13 residues. In nucleotides, the CDR3 is TGTGCCAGCAGCCCCGGGACAGGGTCGACTCGGTACTTC. It encodes CASSPGTGSTRYF.

This clone showed up just a few times. The chain is built from TRBV7-9 and TRBJ2-1; 10 bases agree with TRBD2. The CDR3 sequence is 15 residues long. Germline V gene lookup returns CDR1 SEHNR and CDR2 FQNEAQ (reference sequence). V was clipped by 4 bases and J by 8 bases; unmatched bases: 8. Here the CDR3 reads CASSSRSGGAHEQFF. DNA of the CDR3: TGTGCCAGCAGCTCCCGCAGCGGGGGGGCCCATGAGCAGTTCTTC.

This rearrangement joins TRBV7-2 to TRBJ1-2, with TRBD1 matching 10 bases. CDR3 size: 15 residues. V shed 1 base and J 7 bases; nucleotides not matched to a gene: 6. In germline, CDR1 is SGHTA, CDR2 FQGNSA. The CDR3 DNA follows: TGTGCCAGCAGCTTAGGAGTGACAGGGGGCTTTGGCTACACCTTC. This codes for CASSLGVTGGFGYTF.

This clone has more than one count but fewer than ten. CDR3 sequence reads: CASSPGGEYEQFF. The CDR3 DNA sequence: TGTGCCAGCTCACCAGGGGGGGAGTATGAGCAGTTCTTC. The chain has TRBV18 and TRBJ2-1; 7 positions match TRBD2. CDR1 is KGHSH, CDR2 LQKENI, per germline. The CDR3 runs 13 residues. V was clipped by 2 bases and J by 8 bases; unmatched bases: 3.

This chain links TRBV5-1 with TRBJ2-5, with TRBD2 matching over 10 bases. The CDR3 loop spans 15 amino acids. With V trimmed by 5 bases and J by 1 base, 5 bases remained unmatched. Germline CDR1 and CDR2: SGHRS and YFSETQ. CDR3 region: CASRQGLATQETQYF. The CDR3 DNA follows: TGCGCCAGCAGACAGGGACTAGCGACCCAAGAGACCCAGTACTTC. The full variable domain, with the rest looked up from reference TRBV5-1 and TRBJ2-5, is KAGVTQTPRYLIKTRGQQVTLSCSPISGHRSVSWYQQTPGQGLQFLFEYFSETQRNKGNFPGRFSGRQFSNSRSEMNVSTLELGDSALYLCASRQGLATQETQYFGPGTRLLVL.

J is TRBJ1-2 and V is TRBV6-1, with 8 bases matching TRBD1. The CDR3 is made up of 15 amino acids. Germline-derived CDR1 and CDR2 are MNHNS and SASEGT. J gave up 7 bases and V 2 bases, and 9 bases lay outside the gene matches. CDR3 protein: CASSEQGANFRGYTF. CDR3 coding DNA: TGTGCCAGCAGTGAACAGGGGGCGAATTTTCGTGGCTACACCTTC.

This CDR3 reads CASSEQLRGYEQYF. In DNA form, the CDR3 reads TGTGCCAGCAGTGAACAGCTACGGGGCTACGAGCAGTACTTC. The chain is built from TRBV2 and TRBJ2-7; TRBD2 is a possible D gene (5 bases). The CDR3 length is 14 residues. V was pared by 2 bases and J by 3 bases, with 11 bases between. Germline CDR1 reads SNHLY; CDR2 reads FYNNEI. The complete variable domain, with remaining parts taken from reference TRBV2 and TRBJ2-7, reads EPEVTQTPSHQVTQMGQEVILRCVPISNHLYFYWYRQILGQKVEFLVSFYNNEISEKSEIFDDQFSVERPDGSNFTLKIRSTKLEDSAMYFCASSEQLRGYEQYFGPGTRLTVT.

The gene calls are TRBV19 and TRBJ1-2; 12 nucleotides match TRBD1. Germline CDR1 reads LNHDA; CDR2 reads SQIVND (reference sequence). Trimming at V came to 5 bases and at J to 7 bases, leaving 14 bases not matched to a gene. The CDR3 contains 17 residues. The CDR3 region has the DNA TGTGCCAGTAGTCCCGCCCGTGGGGACAGGGGGCGAGGTGGCTACACCTTC. It translates to CASSPARGDRGRGGYTF.

This clone was counted between two and nine times. V is TRBV6-6 and J is TRBJ1-3; D is perhaps TRBD1 (5 bases). The CDR3 has 15 amino acids. Between the trimmed V and J ends, which lost 7 bases and 2 bases, there was a span of 15 bases. Germline V lookup: CDR1 MNHNY, CDR2 SVGAGI (reference sequence). CDR3 in amino acids: CASTQTAGTGNTIYF. CDR3 sequence (DNA): TGTGCCAGCACCCAGACCGCAGGGACTGGAAACACCATATATTTT.

J is TRBJ1-1 and V is TRBV5-1; weak D call: TRBD1 (5 bases). CDR1 is SGHRS, CDR2 YFSETQ, per germline. The V gene lost 2 bases and the J gene lost 1 base, with 12 bases spanning the gap. The CDR3 runs to 15 residues. The CDR3 coding sequence is TGCGCCAGCAGCTTTGGGGGGACCACGAACACTGAAGCTTTCTTT. This gives the protein CASSFGGTTNTEAFF. Filled out from reference TRBV5-1 and TRBJ1-1, the complete variable domain reads KAGVTQTPRYLIKTRGQQVTLSCSPISGHRSVSWYQQTPGQGLQFLFEYFSETQRNKGNFPGRFSGRQFSNSRSEMNVSTLELGDSALYLCASSFGGTTNTEAFFGQGTRLTVV.

The chain has TRBV6-6 and TRBJ2-3; TRBD1 aligns across 7 bases. Germline lookup yields CDR1 MNHNY and CDR2 SVGAGI (reference sequence). J lost 3 bases, V lost 4 bases, and 4 bases had no gene match. CDR3 size: 14 residues. The CDR3 DNA is TGTGCCAGCAGTTTCTACAGGGGTACAGATACGCAGTATTTT. Translation gives CASSFYRGTDTQYF.

This rearrangement joins TRBV4-2 to TRBJ2-1; weak D call: TRBD2 (6 bases). CDR3 length equals 14 residues. Trimming cost V 0 bases and J 14 bases, with 17 bases left between them. In germline, CDR1 is LGHNA, CDR2 YNFKEQ. CDR3 region: CASSQDYRGTAEFF. Here the CDR3 DNA reads TGTGCCAGCAGCCAAGATTATCGGGGGACCGCGGAGTTCTTC.

The chain has TRBV6-5 and TRBJ1-2; no clear D. This CDR3 comprises 15 residues. V shed 5 bases and J shed 8 bases, with 21 bases lying between them. Germline V gene data show CDR1 as MNHEY and CDR2 as SVGAGI. CDR3 nucleotides: TGTGCCAGCAGTGGCCCGGGGAGGCCAAACCAGGGCTACACCTTC. Its protein product is CASSGPGRPNQGYTF.

The rearrangement joins TRBV6-6 to TRBJ1-6, with TRBD1 matching 8 bases. This CDR3 is built from 16 residues. Unmatched junction bases numbered 4, after V lost 6 bases and J lost 0 bases. Germline V lookup: CDR1 MNHNY, CDR2 SVGAGI (reference sequence). The DNA for the CDR3 is TGTGCCAGCAGGAGGGACAGGAGCTCCTATAATTCACCCCTCCACTTT. This translates into CASRRDRSSYNSPLHF.

The genes are TRBV5-8 and TRBJ2-5, with TRBD1 matching over 7 bases. The CDR3 has 15 amino acids. V was clipped by 4 bases and J by 0 bases; unmatched bases: 6. Germline V lookup: CDR1 SGHTS, CDR2 YDEGEE. The CDR3 coding sequence is TGTGCCAGCAGCGGGGGCAGGGGGTACCAAGAGACCCAGTACTTC. It encodes CASSGGRGYQETQYF.

This chain links TRBV2 with TRBJ1-2; 9 nucleotides agree with TRBD1. Trimming cost V 1 base and J 4 bases; bases outside gene matches: 4. The germline CDR1 and CDR2 sequences are SNHLY and FYNNEI. The CDR3 has 15 amino acids. The DNA for the CDR3 is TGTGCCAGCAGTGAAGTTCGGGACAGGGCCTATGGCTACACCTTC. This gives the protein CASSEVRDRAYGYTF.

This chain joins TRBV7-2 and TRBJ1-2; D gene ambiguous. Germline values: CDR1 SGHTA, CDR2 FQGNSA. This CDR3 has 15 amino acids. Trimming pared 2 bases from V and 2 bases from J, leaving 12 bases between. This CDR3 is CASSLTMAANYGYTF. The CDR3 region has the DNA TGTGCCAGCAGCTTAACGATGGCCGCAAACTATGGCTACACCTTC.

The chain uses TRBV5-1 and TRBJ2-3; D might be TRBD1 (5 bases). Trimming took off 1 base at V and 8 bases at J, with 11 bases between the two ends. The CDR3 length is 13 residues. Germline V CDR1 and CDR2: SGHRS, YFSETQ. The DNA of the CDR3 is TGCGCCAGCAGCTTGCAGACAGATAGTACGCAGTATTTT. As protein: CASSLQTDSTQYF.

V usage is TRBV2 and J usage is TRBJ1-2; D not resolved. Between the trimmed V and J ends, which lost 4 bases and 0 bases, there was a span of 6 bases. Per germline, CDR1 SNHLY and CDR2 FYNNEI. This CDR3 comprises 13 residues. CDR3 region: CASSGRANYGYTF. Written as DNA, the CDR3 is TGTGCCAGCAGTGGGAGGGCTAACTATGGCTACACCTTC.

This clone was seen only a few times. V and J are TRBV12-2 and TRBJ1-6. TRBV12-2 is a recognized pseudogene. The length of the CDR3 is 15 residues. The CDR3 loop reads CASPSRGEEGSPLHF. CDR3 sequence (DNA): TGTGCAAGTCCCTCCCGGGGGGAAGAGGGATCACCCCTCCACTTT.